A selection of T cell receptor beta chains follows, all from one sample in a study of blood T cell repertoires in COVID-19. Sequenced by immunoSEQ multiplex PCR; TCRdb stores in-frame clones only, minus some. The sample records about 300,000 clones, roughly nine tenths being singletons. Sequencing was done on a sample of PBMCs or T cells enriched from blood (not recorded which). The receptors were sampled from a woman under 40 who had recovered from COVID-19. Each CDR3 is given with its conserved first and last residue. Fields, in order: J gene, D gene, V gene, CDR3 length, clone size, CDR3 protein, CDR3 DNA. The D gene is left open where the match is weak. Not every row has a clone size; where given, it reads once, few, many or a size class.

TRBJ2-3 | - | TRBV6-4 | 15 | - | CASSEVAGSTDTQYF | TGTGCCAGCAGTGAGGTGGCGGGGAGCACAGATACGCAGTATTTT
TRBJ2-4 | - | TRBV19 | 15 | - | CASSIQGLAKNIQYF | TGTGCCAGTAGTATACAGGGGTTAGCCAAAAACATTCAGTACTTC
TRBJ2-6 | TRBD1 | TRBV5-5 | 18 | once | CASSLGGQGDAGANVLTF | TGTGCCAGCAGCTTGGGTGGACAGGGGGACGCTGGGGCCAACGTCCTGACTTTC
TRBJ2-2 | - | TRBV21-1 | 16 | - | CASSNDRGYPTGELFF | TGTGCCAGCAGCAACGACAGGGGGTACCCAACCGGGGAGCTGTTTTTT
TRBJ2-1 | - | TRBV7-2 | 16 | - | CASSSTVLSSYNEQFF | TGTGCCAGCAGCTCGACAGTGTTGAGCTCCTACAATGAGCAGTTCTTC
TRBJ1-1 | - | TRBV12-3/TRBV12-4 | 11 | - | CASSLFREAFF | TGTGCCAGCAGTTTATTCCGTGAAGCTTTCTTT
TRBJ1-1 | - | TRBV28 | 15 | - | CASNAQGRGNTEAFF | TGTGCCAGCAATGCTCAGGGCAGGGGGAACACTGAAGCTTTCTTT
TRBJ1-1 | - | TRBV7-8 | 15 | once | CASSLRGQLNTEAFF | TGTGCCAGCAGCTTAAGAGGGCAGTTGAACACTGAAGCTTTCTTT
TRBJ1-6 | TRBD1 | TRBV9 | 18 | - | CASSEGQSQSSYNSPLHF | TGTGCCAGCAGCGAGGGACAGTCCCAAAGCTCCTATAATTCACCCCTCCACTTT
TRBJ1-6 | - | TRBV5-1 | 16 | - | CASSLDPISDNSPLHF | TGCGCCAGCAGCTTGGATCCAATCTCGGATAATTCACCCCTCCACTTT
TRBJ1-6 | TRBD1 | TRBV11-1 | 14 | - | CASSLTGSNSPLHF | TGTGCCAGCAGCTTGACAGGGAGTAATTCACCCCTCCACTTT
TRBJ1-6 | TRBD1 | TRBV7-2 | 19 | - | CASSLVRGGRGPGNSPLHF | TGTGCCAGCAGCTTAGTTCGGGGCGGAAGGGGGCCAGGTAATTCACCCCTCCACTTT
TRBJ2-7 | - | TRBV7-2 | 15 | - | CASSLAHDSYYEQYF | TGTGCCAGCAGCTTAGCCCACGACAGCTACTACGAGCAGTACTTC
TRBJ1-5 | TRBD1 | TRBV11-2 | 16 | - | CASSLVQGASNQPQHF | TGTGCCAGCAGCTTAGTCCAGGGGGCTAGCAATCAGCCCCAGCATTTT